This T cell receptor (beta chain) was documented in a study of neoadjuvant nivolumab and ipilimumab in lung cancer (dated by TCRdb to between 2020 and 2021). Regarding the complete study: Nivolumab was administered intravenously at 3 mg/kg on days 1, 15 and 29, and in the combination arm ipilimumab 1 mg/kg was added on day 1 only. The study compared TCR repertoires in pretherapy (baseline) peripheral blood with TCR repertoires in tumors resected at surgery following neoadjuvant immune checkpoint blockade. A total of some 45 patients with operable NSCLC were treated in the trial, with roughly 23 randomized to nivolumab monotherapy and roughly 20 randomized to nivolumab plus ipilimumab. Matched pretherapy and resected tumor pairs were analyzed for seven patients: four treated with nivolumab and three with nivolumab plus ipilimumab. The primary endpoint of the trial was the rate of major pathologic response (MPR) in the intention-to-treat population of each study arm. Findings and caveats that apply to the study as a whole: Richness in tumors resected after neoadjuvant therapy showed a positive correlation with pretherapy blood TCR richness (Spearman R ≈ 0.79). A small number of samples was subjected to TCR sequencing. From pretherapy to surgery, tumor T-cell richness and clonality increased in three of three dual-therapy tumors but in only two of four nivolumab-treated tumors. Resected tumors had greater TCR richness and clonality than tumor-adjacent uninvolved lung, and increases were observed in more dual-therapy-treated tumors. No significant correlation was found between TCR clonality and pathologic tumor regression, and only one major-pathologic-response sample was available for the clonality analysis.

V trim: 5 bases; J trim: 0 bases; unmatched bases: 10. Spanning cysteine to phenylalanine, the CDR3 consists of 16 amino acids. Of all the DNA, just the CDR3 is kept, 48 bases in frame from base 1. CDR1 and CDR2 are drawn from the germline V gene: SGHVS, FNYEAQ. Concerning this clone: What this receptor recognizes is not known. Nothing much larger sits one base from this clone, and base qualities are not available.

What the time point label conveys for this sample: pretherapy, before neoadjuvant immune checkpoint inhibitors. The samples were taken from NEOSTAR, a phase 2 randomized trial in operable NSCLC that tested neoadjuvant nivolumab or nivolumab plus ipilimumab, followed by surgery. Library preparation used the immunoSEQ multiplex PCR assay. The original methods were these. Repertoires were summarized in terms of richness and clonality, and significantly expanded and contracted clones between pre- and post-therapy samples were identified. TCRdb took this table from immuneACCESS and kept in-frame rearrangements with V and J called. Such tables lack part of the clones; where checked against another copy, unresolved V genes explain under half of the gap, and the rest is unexplained. That table is the source of V, J and clone size, and D and trimming were worked out from the DNA. Present in this sample are 40,000 to 60,000 clones, around 89% of which were seen just once. Clones ranked in the top ten supply approximately 3.5% of the sample.

The sequences come from blood, collected before neoadjuvant nivolumab, alone or with ipilimumab. The TCR comes from an adult with non-small cell lung cancer. Some clones in this sample may be carry-over from other donors' samples. The sequence links TRBV7-6 to TRBJ2-7; TRBD1 agrees with 7 junctional bases. The CDR3 is CASSPRAGGSSYEQYF. The nucleotide sequence reads as follows: TGTGCCAGCAGCCCCAGGGCAGGGGGAAGCTCCTACGAGCAGTACTTC.